This T cell receptor beta chain was captured in a study of CD8 T cells in Susac syndrome. TEMRA cells were FACS-enriched and CD8+ and CD4+ T cells negatively isolated. Trimming took 6 bases from V and 7 from J, leaving 13 bases between them. The germline V gene encodes CDR1 SQVTM and CDR2 ANQGSEA. The CDR3 extends over 11 amino acids. An input of about 0.45 to 1 ug of RNA was subjected to reverse transcription using random hexamers. An immunoSEQ multiplex PCR amplified TCR beta CDR3 over 54 Vbeta and 13 Jbeta. TCRdb re-analysed the immunoSEQ multiplex PCR reads in MiXCR, keeping a single row per CDR3 protein. The sample consists of about 85,000 distinct CDR3 sequences, 85% to 95% of them appearing once. This clonotype has only a few counts.

Sequences were obtained from CD8+ T cells from PBMCs. This receptor was identified in a human donor in good health. The chain uses TRBV29-1 and TRBJ2-7; D is possibly TRBD1 (6 bases). The CDR3 DNA sequence: TGCAGCGTCCGACAGGTTGGTGAGCAGTACTTC. Protein product: CSVRQVGEQYF.